This T cell receptor (beta chain) was retrieved from a study of blood T cell repertoires in COVID-19. Donors were grouped by their self-reported clinical history. The repertoire was sequenced with immunoSEQ multiplex PCR; TCRdb's copy has only in-frame clones and lacks some. The sample records 300,000 to 350,000 clones, roughly 86% being singletons. The CDR3 runs 15 residues. The J segment lost 5 bases and the V segment lost 2 bases, leaving 5 bases of the junction unmatched. Per germline, CDR1 SGHTA and CDR2 FQGTGA. The sequenced sample consisted of PBMCs or T cells enriched from blood (not recorded which). The chain recombines TRBV7-3 with TRBJ2-5, with 10 bases lining up with TRBD2. This TCR came from a woman aged 25 to 39 who had been exposed to COVID-19. The CDR3 DNA sequence: TGTGCCAGCAGCTTACTAGCGGGAGTTGGGGAGACCCAGTACTTC. Translating it yields CASSLLAGVGETQYF.